A single sample gave rise to the 30 T cell receptor beta chains below, sequenced in a study of metastatic and nonmetastatic thyroid tumors. TCRdb reanalyzed the PCR reads with MiXCR. The sample has 20,000 to 25,000 clones, 9.5% to 13% seen once. Nobody among the patients had been given any treatment before thyroid surgery. Sequencing input: blood. The source is a female donor with papillary thyroid cancer or a benign thyroid nodule (not recorded which). Some clones in this sample may be carry-over from other donors' samples.

This clone was picked up many times. V gene TRBV5-6 combines with J gene TRBJ2-5; the D gene is possibly TRBD2 (6 bases). V lost 4 bases to trimming and J lost 1 base, with 14 bases between them. The germline gives CDR1 SGHDT, CDR2 YYEEEE. The CDR3 covers 15 residues. This CDR3 is CASSKSRDFQETQYF. In DNA form, the CDR3 reads TGTGCCAGCAGCAAATCCCGGGACTTCCAAGAGACCCAGTACTTC.

The chain couples TRBV5-5 to TRBJ2-4; 10 positions match TRBD1. V dropped 4 bases and J dropped 14; count of bases not matched to a gene: 6. The CDR3 runs to 12 residues. CDR1 is SGHKS and CDR2 is YYEKEE in the germline V gene (reference sequence). CDR3 sequence (DNA): TGTGCCAGCAGCGGGGACAGGGGTTTAGAGTACTTC. Its protein is CASSGDRGLEYF.

This clone was recorded many times. The chain uses TRBV10-3 and TRBJ2-1; 7 bases align to TRBD2. V lost 4 bases and J lost 6; bases outside the gene matches: 9. The germline V gene has CDR1 ENHRY and CDR2 SYGVKD. The CDR3 totals 15 residues. This CDR3 reads CAISARGLMRNEQFF. The CDR3 DNA follows: TGTGCCATCAGTGCGAGGGGACTAATGCGCAATGAGCAGTTCTTC.

This clone was recorded at least ten times. The V gene is TRBV19, the J gene TRBJ2-3; perhaps TRBD2 as D (6 bases). The V gene's germline CDR1 is LNHDA and CDR2 SQIVND (reference sequence). This CDR3 region has 16 residues. The germline V and J ends were trimmed by 5 bases and 1 base, with 16 bases remaining between them. The chain's CDR3 is CASSPGGRRGTDTQYF. The CDR3 DNA follows: TGTGCCAGTAGTCCTGGGGGGAGACGGGGCACAGATACGCAGTATTTT.

This clone was picked up many times. The J gene is TRBJ2-4, the V gene TRBV28; D remains unclear. The CDR3 covers 15 residues. V lost 6 bases and J 6 bases, leaving 18 bases between the germline ends. In germline, CDR1 is MDHEN, CDR2 SYDVKM. The CDR3 bases are TGTGCCAGCAGACGAGACCGAGTCGGCGGAAACATTCAGTACTTC. Its translation is CASRRDRVGGNIQYF.

This clone turned up a few times. Since a much larger clone is just one base distant, this may be a read error. This same CDR3 is encoded by further DNA sequences in the sample. The chain employs TRBV19 and TRBJ1-4, with D possibly matching TRBD1 (5 bases). Trimming took 7 bases from V and 8 from J, leaving 17 bases between them. This CDR3 spans 14 amino acids. Germline V gives CDR1 LNHDA, CDR2 SQIVND (reference sequence). The CDR3 spells CASIGTPEVEKLFF. CDR3 DNA: TGTGCCAGTATCGGGACTCCTGAGGTCGAAAAACTGTTTTTT.

This clone is medium-sized. The chain employs TRBV12-3 or TRBV12-4 and TRBJ2-1; no clear D gene. V was clipped by 3 bases and J by 10 bases, with 7 bases between them. The CDR3 sequence is 11 residues long. CDR3 in amino acids: CASSLLDEQFF. CDR3 nucleotide sequence: TGTGCCAGCAGTTTGCTAGACGAGCAGTTCTTC.

By sample fraction, this clone is medium-sized (0.01 to 0.1%). This chain links TRBV6-1 with TRBJ1-2, with a tentative D call TRBD1 (5 bases). Germline CDR1 is MNHNS and CDR2 is SASEGT. The CDR3 runs 14 residues. V was cut by 7 bases and J by 5 bases, with 17 bases left in between. This chain's CDR3 is CASNLATALYGYTF. CDR3 bases: TGTGCCAGCAATTTGGCGACAGCCTTATATGGCTACACCTTC.

In its sample, this clone was seen many times. This sequence joins TRBV7-9 and TRBJ1-1; TRBD1 might be the D (6 bases). V was pared by 4 bases and J by 3 bases, with 9 bases between. The CDR3 runs 13 residues. Germline CDR1 and CDR2: SEHNR and FQNEAQ (reference sequence). The CDR3 bases are TGTGCCAGCAGCTATAACAGGGACACTGAAGCTTTCTTT. It codes for CASSYNRDTEAFF.

This clone was recorded at least ten times. The chain couples TRBV28 to TRBJ2-3; no firm D call. Germline CDR1 is MDHEN and CDR2 is SYDVKM. The CDR3 is made up of 17 amino acids. Trimming pared 6 bases from V and 1 base from J, leaving 20 bases between. CDR3 in DNA: TGTGCCAGCAGCCCCCTACTCCGGGTTTTCGGCACAGATACGCAGTATTTT. Its protein product is CASSPLLRVFGTDTQYF. The variable domain in full, with the rest retrieved from reference TRBV28 and TRBJ2-3, is DVKVTQSSRYLVKRTGEKVFLECVQDMDHENMFWYRQDPGLGLRLIYFSYDVKMKEKGDIPEGYSVSREKKERFSLILESASTNQTSMYLCASSPLLRVFGTDTQYFGPGTRLTVL.

The table lists this clone with many counts. A much larger clone sits a single nucleotide away, making a read error possible. Distinct nucleotide sequences in the sample also encode this CDR3. The chain combines TRBV24-1 with TRBJ1-2, with no clear D. Germline lookup yields CDR1 KGHDR and CDR2 SFDVKD. The ends were cut back, 4 bases at V and 4 bases at J, with 18 bases in the middle. The CDR3 consists of 16 residues. The CDR3 bases are TGTGCCACCAGTGACGCTCGGACGGAGGCGAGCTATGGCTACACCTTC. Protein product: CATSDARTEASYGYTF.

As regards this clone: A much larger clonotype is one base distant, so this may be a read error. The rearrangement uses TRBV5-1 and TRBJ2-5; TRBD2 is a possible D gene (6 bases). This CDR3 has 16 residues. Germline assignment: CDR1 SGHRS and CDR2 YFSETQ. V lost 4 bases to trimming and J lost 2 bases, with 18 bases between them. The CDR3: CASSLGKLARQETQYF. Written as DNA, the CDR3 is TGCGCCAGCAGCCTGGGGAAACTAGCTCGGCAAGAGACCCAGTACTTC.

Details on this clone: A much bigger clone sits one base away, suggesting this may be a read error. The chain couples TRBV15 to TRBJ2-1; 9 bases are shared with TRBD2. This CDR3 region has 15 residues. Looked up from germline, CDR1 is LNHNV and CDR2 is YYDKDF (reference sequence). J lost 4 bases, V lost 7 bases, and 8 bases had no gene match. CDR3 coding DNA: TGTGCCACCATCCCAAGAGCGGGAGGTTACAATGAGCAGTTCTTC. Its protein is CATIPRAGGYNEQFF.

This clone showed up many times. A single base separates this from a much larger clone, so it may be a read error. Other DNA sequences from this sample encode an identical CDR3 as well. This chain uses TRBV19 with TRBJ2-1; D possibly uses TRBD1 or TRBD2 (5 bases each). The germline CDR1 and CDR2 sequences are LNHDA and SQIVND (reference sequence). The CDR3 covers 13 residues. CDR3 in amino acids: CASSRDENNEQFF. CDR3 nucleotide sequence: TGTGCCAGTAGTAGGGACGAAAACAATGAGCAGTTCTTT.

This clone was recorded at least ten times. The chain is built from TRBV9 and TRBJ2-1; 8 bases match TRBD2. The CDR3 totals 15 residues. Germline lookup yields CDR1 SGDLS and CDR2 YYNGEE. V gave up 3 bases and J gave up 8 bases; unmatched junction bases: 10. In nucleotides, the CDR3 is TGTGCCAGCAGCGCCGGGACTAGGCCATCCGATGAGCAGTTCTTC. Encoded protein: CASSAGTRPSDEQFF.

This clone was observed at least ten times. This chain uses TRBV20-1 with TRBJ1-5; possible D gene TRBD1, 5 bases. Germline CDR1 and CDR2: DFQATT and SNEGSKA (reference sequence). V gave up 4 bases and J gave up 0 bases, with 19 bases separating them. The CDR3 covers 17 residues. The CDR3 reads CSATPEQTAYSNQPQHF. The DNA of the CDR3 is TGCAGTGCTACCCCCGAACAGACAGCATATAGCAATCAGCCCCAGCATTTT.

In this sample, this clone turned up many times. The rearrangement uses TRBV2 and TRBJ1-1, with 7 bases matching TRBD1. The CDR3 length is 13 residues. V dropped 5 bases and J dropped 3; count of bases not matched to a gene: 3. The germline V gene has CDR1 SNHLY and CDR2 FYNNEI. CDR3 residues: CASSRDRDTEAFF. The DNA for the CDR3 is TGTGCCAGCAGTCGCGACAGGGACACTGAAGCTTTCTTT.

This clone was recorded many times. The chain employs TRBV4-1 and TRBJ2-1; 7 bases are shared with TRBD2. Germline lookup yields CDR1 MGHRA and CDR2 YSYEKL. The CDR3 consists of 15 residues. The junction had 6 bases not matched to a gene; V was cut back by 3 bases and J by 4 bases. As DNA, the CDR3 is TGCGCCAGCAGCCAGCCACCTAGCGGTTACAATGAGCAGTTCTTC. It is translated as CASSQPPSGYNEQFF.

The V gene is TRBV11-1, the J gene TRBJ2-1; TRBD2 agrees at 10 bases. CDR1 is SGHAT and CDR2 is FQDESV in the germline V gene (reference sequence). This CDR3 is built from 16 residues. The V gene end was trimmed by 5 bases and the J gene end by 10 bases; junction bases not matched to a gene: 14. CDR3 protein: CASSVEVAGGLAEQFF. The CDR3 DNA reads TGTGCCAGCAGCGTCGAGGTAGCGGGAGGCCTAGCAGAGCAGTTCTTC.

This clone appeared a few times. The chain is built from TRBV6-2 or TRBV6-3 and TRBJ2-7, with D possibly being TRBD1 (5 bases). This CDR3 is 15 amino acids long. Germline CDR1 reads MNHEY; CDR2 reads SVGEGT. V lost 2 bases to trimming and J lost 4 bases, with 15 bases between them. CDR3 sequence (DNA): TGTGCCAGCAGTTACACTTTAGGGGCAGCTTACGAGCAGTACTTC. Protein sequence: CASSYTLGAAYEQYF.

This clone was seen many times. The chain has TRBV19 and TRBJ2-7; 7 bases match TRBD2. CDR1 LNHDA and CDR2 SQIVND come from the germline V gene (reference sequence). Trimming at V came to 9 bases and at J to 10 bases, leaving 6 bases not matched to a gene. The length of the CDR3 is 10 residues. The CDR3 protein is CASRLADQYF. CDR3 DNA sequence: TGTGCCAGCCGACTAGCTGATCAGTACTTC.

This clone has ten or more counts. This chain uses TRBV30 with TRBJ2-7, with D possibly TRBD2 on 6 matching bases. The length of the CDR3 is 12 residues. Trimming removed 4 bases at V and 6 bases at J, with 13 bases between. Germline V gene data show CDR1 as GTSNPN and CDR2 as SVGIG (reference sequence). For the CDR3, the DNA is TGTGCCTGGACCGTAGGAGGGGCCGAGCAGTACTTC. Translating gives CAWTVGGAEQYF.

This clone was counted at least ten times. The chain uses TRBV7-7 and TRBJ2-7, with D tentatively TRBD2 (6 bases). V was trimmed by 2 bases and J by 7 bases, leaving 15 bases between them. The CDR3 contains 14 residues. Germline V gene lookup returns CDR1 SSHAT and CDR2 FNYEAQ (reference sequence). CDR3 sequence: CASSLTPLGGEQYF. The DNA for the CDR3 is TGTGCCAGCAGCTTAACCCCGTTGGGAGGTGAGCAGTACTTC.

The chain links TRBV12-3 or TRBV12-4 to TRBJ2-2, with TRBD1 matching over 8 bases. The CDR3 consists of 14 residues. The J segment lost 6 bases and the V segment lost 6 bases, leaving 6 bases of the junction unmatched. In nucleotides, the CDR3 is TGTGCCAGCAGCTGGACAGGGCGGGCCGGGGAGCTGTTTTTT. Translating gives CASSWTGRAGELFF.

This clone was recorded at least ten times. V gene TRBV18 combines with J gene TRBJ2-3; D gene unclear. Per germline, CDR1 KGHSH and CDR2 LQKENI. Trimming took 6 bases from V and 6 from J, leaving 16 bases between them. This CDR3 contains 14 residues. The CDR3 DNA reads TGTGCCAGCTCTCCAACCGTGGCAGCCGATACGCAGTATTTT. It is translated as CASSPTVAADTQYF.

This chain uses TRBV6-9 with TRBJ2-5; D is unresolved. The CDR3 totals 12 residues. V lost 3 bases and J 6 bases, leaving 8 bases between the germline ends. In germline, CDR1 is MNHGY, CDR2 SVAAGI. The CDR3 protein is CASSYQAQTQYF. As DNA, the CDR3 is TGTGCCAGCAGTTACCAGGCTCAGACCCAGTACTTC.

This clone appeared many times. The chain couples TRBV4-3 to TRBJ2-7, with TRBD1 matching 8 bases. CDR1 and CDR2 from the germline V gene are LGHNA and YSLEER. This CDR3 spans 16 amino acids. The junction had 8 bases not matched to a gene; V was cut back by 0 bases and J by 4 bases. The CDR3 sequence: CASSQDLQGAGYEQYF. The CDR3 nucleotides are TGCGCCAGCAGCCAAGATTTGCAGGGGGCGGGATACGAGCAGTACTTC.

This clone came up a few times. This chain joins TRBV18 and TRBJ1-1, with D uncertain. This CDR3 is 16 amino acids long. Germline CDR1 KGHSH, CDR2 LQKENI. V dropped 2 bases and J dropped 3 bases, with 16 bases sitting between them. CDR3: CASSPSPGVFYTEAFF. CDR3 DNA: TGTGCCAGCTCACCATCCCCTGGGGTTTTTTACACTGAAGCTTTCTTT.

Many counts were recorded for this clone. The chain employs TRBV2 and TRBJ2-7; D tentatively reads TRBD1 or TRBD2 (5 bases each). V was clipped by 0 bases and J by 3 bases, with 15 bases between them. The germline gives CDR1 SNHLY, CDR2 FYNNEI. This CDR3 has 16 amino acids. The CDR3 loop reads CASSEAVWGTFYEQYF. DNA of the CDR3: TGTGCCAGCAGTGAAGCGGTATGGGGGACCTTCTACGAGCAGTACTTC.

In this sample, this clone turned up many times. V usage is TRBV25-1 and J usage is TRBJ2-7; D is unresolved. Trimming shortened V by 4 bases and J by 1 base, and 5 bases separated the two germline ends. The CDR3 runs 12 residues. The V gene's germline CDR1 is MGHDK and CDR2 SYGVNS. CDR3 bases: TGTGCCAGCAGTGGCGAATCCTACGAGCAGTACTTC. Its protein product is CASSGESYEQYF.